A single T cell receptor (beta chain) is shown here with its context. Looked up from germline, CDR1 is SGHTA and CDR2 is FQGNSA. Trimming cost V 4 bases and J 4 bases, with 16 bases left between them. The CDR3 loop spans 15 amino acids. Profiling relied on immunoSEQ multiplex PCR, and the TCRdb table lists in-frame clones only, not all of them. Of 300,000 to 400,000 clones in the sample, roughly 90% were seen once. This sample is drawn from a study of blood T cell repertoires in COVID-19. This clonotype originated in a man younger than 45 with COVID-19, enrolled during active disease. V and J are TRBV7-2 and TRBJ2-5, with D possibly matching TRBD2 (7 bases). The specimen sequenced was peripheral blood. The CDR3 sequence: CASSSQGRVVETQYF. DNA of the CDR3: TGTGCCAGCAGCTCCCAGGGGAGGGTAGTAGAGACCCAGTACTTC.